The rows below give T cell receptor beta chains drawn from one sample of a study of Ad26.COV2.S vaccination and SARS-CoV-2 variants. Sequenced by immunoSEQ multiplex PCR; TCRdb stores in-frame clones only, minus some. The sample yields about 320,000 clones, around four fifths seen once. Source: peripheral blood, taken in a trial of Ad26.COV2.S vaccine versus placebo. The receptors come from a person aged 18-65 years who received the Ad26.COV2.S COVID-19 vaccine or a placebo. Each CDR3 is given with its conserved first and last residue. D genes are given only for firm matches.

CDR3nt | CDR3aa | j_gene | d_gene | v_gene
TGCGCCAGACAGGACCTGAACACTGAAGCTTTCTTT | CARQDLNTEAFF | TRBJ1-1 | - | TRBV23-1
TGTGCCAGCTCACGACTTAGCACCGGGGAGCTGTTTTTT | CASSRLSTGELFF | TRBJ2-2 | - | TRBV18
TGTGCCAGCAGTGACCCGTCAGGGACTACCCCTCCGAACACCGGGGAGCTGTTTTTT | CASSDPSGTTPPNTGELFF | TRBJ2-2 | TRBD2 | TRBV27
TGTGCCAGGGACCCAAATCAGGGAAGCAATGAGCAGTTCTTC | CARDPNQGSNEQFF | TRBJ2-1 | - | TRBV2
TGTGCCATCAGTGAGTCACAGGGACGAAATTCACCCCTCCACTTT | CAISESQGRNSPLHF | TRBJ1-6 | - | TRBV10-3
TGTGCCAGCAGCCGCCGAGAGGAGCAGTACTTC | CASSRREEQYF | TRBJ2-7 | - | TRBV7-9
TGTGCCAGCAGCCATTCCAGGTCCCTCGACGAGCAGTACTTC | CASSHSRSLDEQYF | TRBJ2-7 | - | TRBV4-2
TGCAGCGTTCAGCCGGGACAGGTGCGAGAGACCCAGTACTTC | CSVQPGQVRETQYF | TRBJ2-5 | TRBD1 | TRBV29-1
TGTGCCAGCAGCCCTAATGGTGAGACCCAGTACTTC | CASSPNGETQYF | TRBJ2-5 | - | TRBV14
TGTGCCAGCAGTACAGGGGCTAGCAATCAGCCCCAGCATTTT | CASSTGASNQPQHF | TRBJ1-5 | TRBD1 | TRBV2
TGTGCCAGCAGCCGTCCGGGCCTGAACACTGAAGCTTTCTTT | CASSRPGLNTEAFF | TRBJ1-1 | - | TRBV5-6